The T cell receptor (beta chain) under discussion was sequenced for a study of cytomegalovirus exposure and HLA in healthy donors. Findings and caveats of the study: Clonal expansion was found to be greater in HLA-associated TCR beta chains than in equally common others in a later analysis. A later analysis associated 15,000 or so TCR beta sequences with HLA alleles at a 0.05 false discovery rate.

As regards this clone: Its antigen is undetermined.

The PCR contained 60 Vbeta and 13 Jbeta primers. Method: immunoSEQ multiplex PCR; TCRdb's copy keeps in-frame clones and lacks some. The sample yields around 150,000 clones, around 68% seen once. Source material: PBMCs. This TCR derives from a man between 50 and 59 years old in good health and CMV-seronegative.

CDR3 nucleotides: TGCGCCAGCAGCTTCGCGGGGGGGCTAGAGACCCAGTACTTC. It encodes CASSFAGGLETQYF. The chain combines TRBV5-1 with TRBJ2-5, with 9 bases that match TRBD2. V lost 2 bases, J lost 4 bases, and 3 bases stayed unmatched. Germline loops: CDR1 SGHRS, CDR2 YFSETQ. The CDR3 is made up of 14 amino acids.